What follows are 32 T cell receptor beta chains derived from one specimen sequenced in a study of CD8 T cells in ankylosing spondylitis. TCRdb itself ran the 5' RACE reads through MiXCR, one entry per CDR3 protein. The table lists 200,000 to 250,000 distinct CDR3 sequences, approximately 10% of them singletons. Sequencing was performed on blood, either unsorted or a sorted T cell fraction (not recorded which). These receptors were collected from a male donor with ankylosing spondylitis or in good health (not recorded which).

This clonotype was recorded many times. The chain uses TRBV6-5 and TRBJ2-1; 7 bases are a match to TRBD2. Germline CDR1 is MNHEY and CDR2 is SVGAGI. This CDR3 region has 17 residues. With V trimmed by 0 bases and J by 7 bases, 12 bases remained unmatched. DNA for the CDR3: TGTGCCAGCAGTTACTCGAGTCTCTGGGGGGGAGGGAATGAGCAGTTCTTC. This encodes CASSYSSLWGGGNEQFF.

As regards this clonotype: The junction and the germline gene differ at one end; a read error may be behind it. The V gene is TRBV10-3, the J gene TRBJ1-2, with TRBD1 as a possible D gene (5 bases). CDR1 is ENHRY, CDR2 SYGVKD, per germline. The CDR3 contains 13 residues. Here the CDR3 reads CAIGEGPLSGYTF. CDR3 nucleotides: TGTGCCATCGGTGAGGGACCCCTCAGTGGCTACACCTTC.

At least ten counts were recorded for this clonotype. This rearrangement joins TRBV12-3 or TRBV12-4 to TRBJ2-7, with D uncertain. The germline V and J ends were trimmed by 0 bases and 7 bases, with 10 bases remaining between them. This CDR3 has 13 residues. This CDR3 is CASSLAPVGEQYF. As DNA, the CDR3 is TGTGCCAGCAGTTTAGCGCCTGTTGGAGAGCAGTACTTC.

This clonotype was counted between two and nine times. The chain is built from TRBV11-2 and TRBJ2-7; 7 bases fit TRBD1. The junction had 5 bases not matched to a gene; V was cut back by 5 bases and J by 1 base. This CDR3 is 14 amino acids long. The germline gives CDR1 SGHAT, CDR2 FQNNGV. The CDR3 coding sequence is TGTGCCAGCAGCCTAACACAGGGGTCCTACGAGCAGTACTTC. Amino acids: CASSLTQGSYEQYF.

This clonotype has a count of ten or more. This rearrangement joins TRBV18 to TRBJ2-3; possibly TRBD1 or TRBD2 for D (5 bases each). The CDR3 is 16 amino acids. V was pared by 3 bases and J by 0 bases, with 13 bases between. Per germline, CDR1 KGHSH and CDR2 LQKENI. The CDR3 loop reads CASSPSGDRSTDTQYF. DNA for the CDR3: TGTGCCAGCTCACCGTCCGGGGACCGGAGCACAGATACGCAGTATTTT.

A note on this clonotype: A clone one base away is much larger, so this may be a read error. The chain recombines TRBV5-6 with TRBJ2-3; D remains ambiguous. Germline V gene lookup returns CDR1 SGHDT and CDR2 YYEEEE. Trimming removed 1 base at V and 4 bases at J, with 19 bases between. The CDR3 covers 17 residues. The CDR3: CASSLTEHPRCADTQYF. In DNA, the CDR3 is TGTGCCAGCAGCTTGACAGAACACCCTAGGTGTGCAGATACGCAGTATTTT.

This clonotype was counted at least ten times. This rearrangement joins TRBV12-3 or TRBV12-4 to TRBJ2-1; weak D call: TRBD1 (6 bases). Trimming cost V 6 bases and J 0 bases, with 12 bases left between them. The CDR3 totals 15 residues. The CDR3 sequence is CASRTGQPSYNEQFF. CDR3 in DNA: TGTGCCAGCAGGACCGGACAGCCCTCCTACAATGAGCAGTTCTTC.

Many counts were recorded for this clonotype. The rearrangement uses TRBV12-3 or TRBV12-4 and TRBJ2-7; TRBD2 agrees at 7 bases. Trimming at V came to 5 bases and at J to 6 bases, leaving 10 bases not matched to a gene. CDR3 length: 14 residues. CDR3 sequence reads: CASSVPGTTSEQYF. The CDR3 bases are TGTGCCAGCAGTGTACCCGGGACTACCTCCGAGCAGTACTTC.

The chain joins TRBV7-2 to TRBJ2-2, with 10 positions matching TRBD2. After removal of 5 bases from V and 4 bases from J, the junction contained 7 bases not matched to a gene. Germline CDR1 reads SGHTA; CDR2 reads FQGNSA. The CDR3 contains 16 residues. The CDR3 reads CASSALAGGITGELFF. In DNA, the CDR3 is TGTGCCAGCAGCGCCTTAGCGGGGGGAATCACCGGGGAGCTGTTTTTT.

This chain connects TRBV7-8 to TRBJ2-7; TRBD1 might be the D (6 bases). The CDR3 spans 13 residues. Germline V gives CDR1 SGHVS, CDR2 FQNEAQ. V lost 0 bases and J 7 bases, leaving 10 bases between the germline ends. The CDR3 loop reads CASSLAGGWEQYF. CDR3 sequence (DNA): TGTGCCAGCAGCTTAGCTGGGGGCTGGGAGCAGTACTTC.

This clonotype was seen ten or more times. The V call is TRBV4-1, the J call TRBJ2-7; TRBD1 matches 7 bases. Looked up from germline, CDR1 is MGHRA and CDR2 is YSYEKL. Unmatched junction bases numbered 7, after V lost 0 bases and J lost 5 bases. There are 15 residues in the CDR3. The CDR3 nucleotides are TGCGCCAGCAGCCAAGATTACAGGGGAACAAACGAGCAGTACTTC. Translated: CASSQDYRGTNEQYF.

This clonotype was counted many times. This chain joins TRBV7-6 and TRBJ2-2; D not certain. The germline gives CDR1 SGHVS, CDR2 FNYEAQ. The germline V and J ends were trimmed by 4 bases and 3 bases, with 15 bases remaining between them. The CDR3 loop spans 16 amino acids. The CDR3: CASSSLRETDTGELFF. The CDR3 region has the DNA TGTGCCAGCAGCTCACTAAGGGAAACTGACACCGGGGAGCTGTTTTTT.

This clonotype has a count of ten or more. At one end the junction does not follow the germline gene, possibly because of a read error. The chain links TRBV28 to TRBJ2-2, with a tentative D call TRBD2 (6 bases). This CDR3 region has 13 residues. Germline loops: CDR1 MDHEN, CDR2 SYDVKM. CDR3 DNA: TGCGCCAGTCCGACTAGTGCGGCCGGGGAGCTGTTTTTT. It codes for CASPTSAAGELFF. Full variable domain (outside the CDR3, taken from reference TRBV28 and TRBJ2-2): DVKVTQSSRYLVKRTGEKVFLECVQDMDHENMFWYRQDPGLGLRLIYFSYDVKMKEKGDIPEGYSVSREKKERFSLILESASTNQTSMYLCASPTSAAGELFFGEGSRLTVL.

This clonotype has a count of ten or more. The chain carries TRBV10-3 and TRBJ1-2, with 7 positions matching TRBD1. Germline V lookup: CDR1 ENHRY, CDR2 SYGVKD. The CDR3 runs to 13 residues. Trimming removed 10 bases from V and 2 bases from J; junction bases left unmatched: 7. The CDR3 nucleotides read TGTGCCACCCGGGACAGCAAAAACTATGGCTACACCTTC. Encoded protein: CATRDSKNYGYTF.

This clonotype was recorded at least ten times. The J gene is TRBJ1-5, the V gene TRBV9; D remains unclear. CDR1 and CDR2 (germline): SGDLS, YYNGEE. The V and J ends lost 0 bases and 2 bases respectively, with 9 bases between them. The CDR3 is 15 amino acids. The CDR3 DNA reads as TGTGCCAGCAGCGTAGGGGCCGGCCGCAATCAGCCCCAGCATTTT. Its protein product is CASSVGAGRNQPQHF.

In its sample, this clonotype was seen a few times. This chain connects TRBV29-1 to TRBJ2-1; 11 nucleotides agree with TRBD2. V was pared by 3 bases and J by 5 bases, with 12 bases of the junction left unmatched. Germline V lookup: CDR1 SQVTM, CDR2 ANQGSEA. There are 17 residues in the CDR3. The CDR3 DNA follows: TGCAGCGTTGAGAGTACTAGCGGGGGCCCCGCTAACAATGAGCAGTTCTTC. Encoded protein: CSVESTSGGPANNEQFF.

Ten or more counts support this clonotype. This chain uses TRBV11-2 with TRBJ1-1, with TRBD1 as a possible D gene (6 bases). CDR3 length: 18 amino acids. CDR1 and CDR2 (germline): SGHAT, FQNNGV. V was pared by 6 bases and J by 0 bases, with 23 bases between. CDR3 bases: TGTGCCAGCAGTTACACGACACAGGGATGGGGGGTGAACACTGAAGCTTTCTTT. This encodes CASSYTTQGWGVNTEAFF. The full variable domain, rest sourced from reference TRBV11-2 and TRBJ1-1, is EAGVAQSPRYKIIEKRQSVAFWCNPISGHATLYWYQQILGQGPKLLIQFQNNGVVDDSQLPKDRFSAERLKGVDSTLKIQPAKLEDSAVYLCASSYTTQGWGVNTEAFFGQGTRLTVV.

This clonotype was seen at least ten times. The chain employs TRBV9 and TRBJ2-5; 7 bases match TRBD1. The CDR3 extends over 16 amino acids. Germline CDR1 and CDR2: SGDLS and YYNGEE. With 0 bases clipped from V and 0 bases from J, the junction kept 5 bases outside the gene matches. The CDR3 region has the DNA TGTGCCAGCAGCGTAGGGGGACAGCTGTACCAAGAGACCCAGTACTTC. This gives the protein CASSVGGQLYQETQYF.

This clonotype showed up many times. The J gene is TRBJ2-6, the V gene TRBV20-1; 8 nucleotides align to TRBD2. Germline CDR1 is DFQATT and CDR2 is SNEGSKA (reference sequence). Trimming took 4 bases from V and 1 from J; bases not matched to a gene: 9. The CDR3 has 17 amino acids. In DNA form, the CDR3 reads TGCAGTGCTACCGGGAGGGTAGACCCATCTGGGGCCAACGTCCTGACTTTC. Translated: CSATGRVDPSGANVLTF.

This clonotype was recorded at least ten times. The J gene is TRBJ2-7, the V gene TRBV12-3 or TRBV12-4, with 9 bases lining up with TRBD1. CDR3 length equals 17 residues. The V segment lost 3 bases and the J segment 3 bases; nucleotides outside the gene matches: 12. DNA of the CDR3: TGTGCCAGCAGTTTGAGGACAGGGGTAAGTCAGGACTACGAGCAGTACTTC. It codes for CASSLRTGVSQDYEQYF.

This clonotype has a count of ten or more. The V call is TRBV2, the J call TRBJ1-1; 7 bases align to TRBD1. This CDR3 is 14 amino acids long. V lost 4 bases to trimming and J lost 6 bases; unmatched junction nucleotides: 8. Germline CDR1 SNHLY, CDR2 FYNNEI. The CDR3 DNA sequence: TGTGCCAGCAGTGCGGGACAGAGAGAATCTGAAGCTTTCTTT. Translated, it gives CASSAGQRESEAFF.

The table lists this clonotype with many counts. The V and J genes are TRBV29-1 and TRBJ2-3; 7 nucleotides match TRBD2. The trim removed 2 bases at V and 4 bases at J, leaving 6 bases unmatched. This CDR3 is 14 amino acids long. CDR1 is SQVTM, CDR2 ANQGSEA, per germline. The CDR3 DNA sequence: TGCAGCGTTGAATATGCGGGGAGGGCAGATACGCAGTATTTT. Translation: CSVEYAGRADTQYF.

V and J are TRBV14 and TRBJ2-7; maybe TRBD2 (6 bases). The germline V and J ends were trimmed by 4 bases and 4 bases, with 11 bases remaining between them. The germline gives CDR1 SGHDN, CDR2 FVKESK. The CDR3 is made up of 13 amino acids. The CDR3 sequence is CASSPMEGYEQYF. CDR3 DNA: TGTGCCAGCAGCCCCATGGAGGGTTACGAGCAGTACTTC.

A few counts support this clonotype. CDR3 bases: TGCAGCGGAGGGACTAGCGCATACAATGAGCAGTTCTTC. As protein: CSGGTSAYNEQFF. The chain uses TRBV29-1 and TRBJ2-1; TRBD2 matches at 10 bases. The germline gives CDR1 SQVTM, CDR2 ANQGSEA. The CDR3 is 13 amino acids. The ends lost 7 bases at V and 4 bases at J; junction bases unmatched: 4.

Comment on this clonotype: This may stem from a read error, because a much larger clone lies one nucleotide away. V gene TRBV5-5 combines with J gene TRBJ1-1; 8 nucleotides match TRBD1. Unmatched junction bases numbered 12, after V lost 1 base and J lost 1 base. Germline V gene sequence: CDR1 SGHKS, CDR2 YYEKEE (reference sequence). The CDR3 length is 18 residues. CDR3 bases: TGTGCCAGCAGCTTGATGGGGGGAGGCGGACAGGGGAACACTGAAGCTTTCTTT. Translation gives CASSLMGGGGQGNTEAFF.

There are many counts of this clonotype. In nucleotides, the CDR3 is TGCAGTGCTGTCCTCACTAGCGGGGGATCCTACGAGCAGTACTTC. Translation: CSAVLTSGGSYEQYF. The chain uses TRBV20-1 and TRBJ2-7; the match to TRBD2 covers 11 bases. CDR1 is DFQATT, CDR2 SNEGSKA, per germline (reference sequence). The J segment lost 1 base and the V segment lost 5 bases, leaving 7 bases of the junction unmatched. This CDR3 comprises 15 residues.

The chain carries TRBV3-1 and TRBJ1-2; D is unresolved. V was pared by 0 bases and J by 5 bases, with 10 bases between. CDR3 size: 14 residues. The germline CDR1 and CDR2 sequences are LGHDT and YNNKEL (reference sequence). CDR3 DNA: TGTGCCAGCAGCCAAGATATTTGGGTGTATGGCTACACCTTC. Translation: CASSQDIWVYGYTF.

The sample holds many counts of this clonotype. Germline is not matched at one junction end, which may reflect a read error. This chain connects TRBV7-8 to TRBJ2-1, with no clear D. The length of the CDR3 is 14 residues. Germline V gene sequence: CDR1 SGHVS, CDR2 FQNEAQ. CDR3: CASSLAGSSNEQFF. CDR3 coding DNA: TGTGCCAGCAGCTTAGCCGGGTCCTCCAATGAGCAGTTCTTC.

In this sample, this clonotype turned up many times. The gene calls are TRBV6-5 and TRBJ2-7, with 10 bases fitting TRBD2. J gave up 2 bases and V 4 bases, and 8 bases lay outside the gene matches. The CDR3 runs to 16 residues. CDR1 is MNHEY, CDR2 SVGAGI, per germline. The CDR3 sequence is CASSSPSGGGPYEQYF. CDR3 nucleotides: TGTGCCAGCAGTTCCCCCAGCGGGGGGGGTCCCTACGAGCAGTACTTC.

This clonotype was found many times. The chain uses TRBV11-2 and TRBJ2-3; 8 bases are a match to TRBD2. The length of the CDR3 is 16 residues. With V trimmed by 5 bases and J by 1 base, 8 bases remained unmatched. From germline, CDR1 is SGHAT and CDR2 FQNNGV. The DNA for the CDR3 is TGTGCCAGCAGCAGCACCGGGACTAGGGGCACAGATACGCAGTATTTT. Translation gives CASSSTGTRGTDTQYF.

This clonotype was found once. Being one base from a much bigger clone, this may be a read error. The chain has TRBV5-1 and TRBJ1-2; TRBD1 matches 7 bases. CDR1 SGHRS and CDR2 YFSETQ come from the germline V gene. The CDR3 is made up of 13 amino acids. CDR3 DNA sequence: TGCGCCAGCAGCCGCGGGACAGAGTATGGCTTCACCTTC. It is translated as CASSRGTEYGFTF.

The chain combines TRBV15 with TRBJ2-2, with 8 bases fitting TRBD1. The CDR3 covers 15 residues. V shed 1 base and J 6 bases; nucleotides not matched to a gene: 4. Germline CDR1 is LNHNV and CDR2 is YYDKDF (reference sequence). CDR3 in DNA: TGTGCCACCAGCAGAGGGGAGACAGGGGCCGGGGAGCTGTTTTTT. Translating gives CATSRGETGAGELFF.